Presented here are 13 T cell receptor beta chains from one specimen sequenced in a study of post-analysis software for immune sequencing data. Study conclusions and caveats: Five TRBV segments were significantly more frequent in patients than in controls. TRBV5-6, TRBV5-1 and TRBV20-1 were among these segments.

Which antigens these TCRs recognize remains unknown. TCR beta libraries were prepared from cDNA with unique molecular identifiers. TCRdb re-called the PCR reads with MiXCR, one entry per CDR3 protein. The table includes 750,000 to 950,000 distinct CDR3 sequences, approximately 57% detected once. Material: blood. Every receptor here comes from a girl aged 10 to 17 with multiple sclerosis.

CDR3 sequence reads: CSGGGKNTGELFF. CDR3 DNA sequence: TGCAGCGGGGGGGGTAAGAACACCGGGGAGCTGTTTTTT. The genes are TRBV29-1 and TRBJ2-2, with 7 positions matching TRBD2. The CDR3 loop spans 13 amino acids. Germline values: CDR1 SQVTM, CDR2 ANQGSEA. J was trimmed by 1 base and V by 7 bases; bases with no gene match: 3.

This clonotype was recorded a few times. V is TRBV10-2 and J is TRBJ2-4, with D possibly TRBD2 on 6 matching bases. The closer fit of TRBJ2-7 to the DNA end suggests the J call may be wrong. CDR1 is WSHSY and CDR2 is SAAADI in the germline V gene. The CDR3 covers 13 residues. The CDR3 bases are TGCGCCAGCAGCCCCGGGAGCCGAGTCGAGCAGTACTTC. It is translated as CASSPGSRVEQYF.

The table lists this clonotype with a few counts. The chain has TRBV7-9 and TRBJ1-2, with D possibly being TRBD1 (5 bases). V dropped 4 bases and J dropped 7 bases, with 16 bases sitting between them. The CDR3 spans 14 residues. The germline gives CDR1 SEHNR, CDR2 FQNEAQ (reference sequence). In DNA, the CDR3 is TGTGCCAGCAGCTCCGAGGTTCCAGGGAGTGGCTACACCTTC. It yields the protein CASSSEVPGSGYTF.

This clonotype was counted between two and nine times. The genes are TRBV11-2 and TRBJ2-4; D not certain. The V end lost 4 bases, the J end lost 2 bases, and 9 bases lay between the germline ends. Germline V gene lookup returns CDR1 SGHAT and CDR2 FQNNGV. CDR3 size: 14 residues. This CDR3 is CASSSSVSKNIQYF. As DNA, the CDR3 is TGTGCCAGCAGCTCAAGTGTATCCAAAAACATTCAGTACTTC. Based on the CDR3 plus reference TRBV11-2 and TRBJ2-4, the full variable domain is EAGVAQSPRYKIIEKRQSVAFWCNPISGHATLYWYQQILGQGPKLLIQFQNNGVVDDSQLPKDRFSAERLKGVDSTLKIQPAKLEDSAVYLCASSSSVSKNIQYFGAGTRLSVL.

This chain links TRBV20-1 with TRBJ2-5; 7 nucleotides align to TRBD2. J lost 0 bases, V lost 3 bases, and 7 bases had no gene match. The CDR3 totals 15 residues. The germline V gene encodes CDR1 DFQATT and CDR2 SNEGSKA (reference sequence). CDR3 sequence (DNA): TGCAGTGCTAGGCGGGGGTCCCAGTACCAAGAGACCCAGTACTTC. This sequence encodes CSARRGSQYQETQYF.

The rearrangement links TRBV10-3 to TRBJ2-4; the match to TRBD2 covers 9 bases. The J call may be wrong; the DNA end is better matched by TRBJ2-7. The CDR3 consists of 19 residues. CDR1 and CDR2 (germline): ENHRY, SYGVKD. The CDR3 sequence is CAISDSYHKGLAWDYEQYF. The DNA of the CDR3 is TGTGCCATCAGTGATTCATACCATAAAGGACTAGCGTGGGACTACGAGCAGTACTTC.

The chain uses TRBV7-3 and TRBJ2-3; D not resolved. The CDR3 has 15 residues. V was trimmed by 4 bases and J by 2 bases, leaving 13 bases between them. Germline lookup yields CDR1 SGHTA and CDR2 FQGTGA. The CDR3 nucleotides read TGTGCCAGCAGCTCCACCAGCACCCTCACAGATACGCAGTATTTT. It encodes CASSSTSTLTDTQYF.

V gene TRBV28 combines with J gene TRBJ1-5; D is possibly TRBD1 (6 bases). The germline CDR1 and CDR2 sequences are MDHEN and SYDVKM. V was pared by 5 bases and J by 2 bases, with 13 bases between. The CDR3 contains 15 residues. The CDR3 coding sequence is TGTGCCAGCAGTCGGTCCCGGGGGCGCAATCAGCCCCAGCATTTT. Its translation is CASSRSRGRNQPQHF.

The V gene is TRBV27, the J gene TRBJ1-2; 8 nucleotides line up with TRBD1. V lost 9 bases, J lost 8 bases, and 14 bases stayed unmatched. The CDR3 contains 14 residues. Per the germline V gene, CDR1 is MNHEY and CDR2 is SMNVEV (reference sequence). The CDR3 nucleotides are TGTGCCAGTAAGACAGGGGCCGCCGGGAGGGGCTACACCTTC. It yields the protein CASKTGAAGRGYTF.

V usage is TRBV6-5 and J usage is TRBJ1-2; D is uncertain. The V end lost 0 bases, the J end lost 0 bases, and 11 bases lay between the germline ends. The CDR3 is 16 residues long. The V gene's germline CDR1 is MNHEY and CDR2 SVGAGI. The CDR3: CASSYSLVTANYGYTF. CDR3 coding DNA: TGTGCCAGCAGTTACTCTCTGGTCACAGCTAACTATGGCTACACCTTC.

V usage is TRBV3-1 and J usage is TRBJ2-5, with 9 bases identical to TRBD2. The CDR3 covers 15 residues. CDR1 LGHDT and CDR2 YNNKEL come from the germline V gene (reference sequence). The V and J ends lost 3 bases and 4 bases, in that order; junction bases with no gene match: 6. For the CDR3, the DNA is TGTGCCAGCAGCCAGCTAGGAGCGGGGGGAGAGACCCAGTACTTC. Residues: CASSQLGAGGETQYF.

The chain is built from TRBV29-1 and TRBJ2-7; 8 bases agree with TRBD1. The V gene's germline CDR1 is SQVTM and CDR2 ANQGSEA. CDR3 length: 15 amino acids. Germline trimming cut 1 base from V and 8 bases from J; bases unmatched to any gene: 13. The CDR3 DNA sequence: TGCAGCGTTGAAGGTCGACAGGGGCTTTATGGGCAGCAGTACTTC. This codes for CSVEGRQGLYGQQYF.

The genes are TRBV7-6 and TRBJ2-7, with D maybe TRBD2 (5 bases). The CDR3 runs to 16 residues. The germline V and J ends were trimmed by 0 bases and 4 bases, with 16 bases remaining between them. CDR1 is SGHVS, CDR2 FNYEAQ, per germline. The CDR3 bases are TGTGCCAGCAGCTTAGCCCCCGGAGGAATGGCATACGAGCAGTACTTC. This sequence encodes CASSLAPGGMAYEQYF. The full variable domain, its missing parts supplied by reference TRBV7-6 and TRBJ2-7, is GAGVSQSPRYKVTKRGQDVALRCDPISGHVSLYWYRQALGQGPEFLTYFNYEAQQDKSGLPNDRFSAERPEGSISTLTIQRTEQRDSAMYRCASSLAPGGMAYEQYFGPGTRLTVT.